The T cell receptor beta chain described here comes from a study of spatial heterogeneity in lung cancer. Study-wide background: Counts of TCR transcripts in tumor regions correlated strongly with a T cell module score (derived from matched bulk RNA-seq).

Time point here: sample taken at primary tumor resection. Whole RNA, which was extracted from tumor, nontumor lung tissue or frozen PBMC, was sequenced without any cell sorting. The sample holds many counts of this clonotype. The antigen remains undetermined. Trimming shortened V by 3 bases and J by 6 bases, and 8 bases separated the two germline ends. Germline assignment: CDR1 MNHEY and CDR2 SMNVEV (reference sequence). This CDR3 region has 13 residues. Every TCR cDNA molecule bore its own unique molecular identifier. TCRdb processed the 5' RACE reads anew with MiXCR; each CDR3 protein has one entry. Among over 15,000 distinct CDR3 sequences, 6.5% were seen once, and the ten largest hold around 3.7%. Study-wide points: Coverage estimated for tumor T cells reached 7% to 8% for alpha chains and under 15% for beta chains. Counts of expanded alpha and beta TCRs within tumors tracked the tumor nonsynonymous mutation count.

The input for sequencing was lung tumor tissue, taken at surgery. The chain combines TRBV27 with TRBJ2-2; D is perhaps TRBD2 (5 bases). The clonotype was recovered from a female donor with early-stage non-small cell lung cancer. In nucleotides, the CDR3 is TGTGCCAGCAGTTTTTGGGGAGCCGGGGAGCTGTTTTTT. It is translated as CASSFWGAGELFF.